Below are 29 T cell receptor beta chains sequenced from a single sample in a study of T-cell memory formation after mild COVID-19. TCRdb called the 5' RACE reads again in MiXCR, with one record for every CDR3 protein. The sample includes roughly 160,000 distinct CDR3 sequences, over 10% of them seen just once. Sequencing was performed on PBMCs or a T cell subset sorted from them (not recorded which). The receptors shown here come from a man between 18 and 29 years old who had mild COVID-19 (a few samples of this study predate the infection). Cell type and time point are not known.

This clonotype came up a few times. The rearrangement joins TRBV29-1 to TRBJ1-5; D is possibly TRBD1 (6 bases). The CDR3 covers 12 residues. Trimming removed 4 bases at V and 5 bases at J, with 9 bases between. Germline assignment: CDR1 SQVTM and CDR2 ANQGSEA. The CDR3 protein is CSVGGRDQPQHF. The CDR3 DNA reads TGCAGCGTTGGGGGGCGGGATCAGCCCCAGCATTTT.

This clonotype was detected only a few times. CDR3: CANSSDLKSYEQYV. CDR3 DNA sequence: TGTGCCAACTCCTCCGACCTGAAGTCTTACGAGCAGTACGTC. The chain combines TRBV27 with TRBJ2-7; D is unclear. V lost 10 bases, J lost 4 bases, and 20 bases lay in between. This CDR3 is built from 14 residues. CDR1 MNHEY and CDR2 SMNVEV come from the germline V gene (reference sequence).

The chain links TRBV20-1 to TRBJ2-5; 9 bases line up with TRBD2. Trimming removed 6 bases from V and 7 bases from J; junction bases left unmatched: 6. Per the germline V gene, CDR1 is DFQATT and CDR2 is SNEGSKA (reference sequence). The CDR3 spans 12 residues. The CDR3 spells CSARLAGRTQYF. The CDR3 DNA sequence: TGCAGTGCCCGCCTAGCGGGGCGGACCCAGTACTTC.

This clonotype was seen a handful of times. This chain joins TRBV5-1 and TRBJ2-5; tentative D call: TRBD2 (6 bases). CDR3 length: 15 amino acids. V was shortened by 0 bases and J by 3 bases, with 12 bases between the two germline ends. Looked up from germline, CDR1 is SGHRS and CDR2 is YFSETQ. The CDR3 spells CASSLGEVVEETQYF. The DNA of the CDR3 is TGCGCCAGCAGCTTGGGGGAGGTAGTTGAAGAGACCCAGTACTTC.

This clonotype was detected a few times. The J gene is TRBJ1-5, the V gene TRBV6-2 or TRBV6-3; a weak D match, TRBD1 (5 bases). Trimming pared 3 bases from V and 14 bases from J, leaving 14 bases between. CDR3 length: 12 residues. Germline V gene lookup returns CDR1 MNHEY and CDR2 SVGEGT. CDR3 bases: TGTGCCAGCAGTTATCGGGAAGGGGTGAAGCATTTT. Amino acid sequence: CASSYREGVKHF.

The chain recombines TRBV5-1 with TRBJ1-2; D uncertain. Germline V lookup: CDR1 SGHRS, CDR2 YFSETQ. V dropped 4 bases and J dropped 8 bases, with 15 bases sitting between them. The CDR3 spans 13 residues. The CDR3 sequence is CASSGGQSDGYTF. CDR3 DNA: TGCGCCAGCAGCGGCGGCCAGTCGGACGGCTACACCTTC.

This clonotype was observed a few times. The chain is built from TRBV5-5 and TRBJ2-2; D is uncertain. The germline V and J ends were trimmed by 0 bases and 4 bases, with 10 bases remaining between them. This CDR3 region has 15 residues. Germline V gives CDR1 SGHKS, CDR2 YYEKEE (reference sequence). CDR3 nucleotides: TGTGCCAGCAGCTTGGGAGAGCTGATCACCGGGGAGCTGTTTTTT. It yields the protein CASSLGELITGELFF.

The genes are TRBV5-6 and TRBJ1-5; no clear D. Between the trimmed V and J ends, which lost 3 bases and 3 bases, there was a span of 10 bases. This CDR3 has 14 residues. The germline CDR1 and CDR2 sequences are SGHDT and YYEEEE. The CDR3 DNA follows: TGTGCCAGCAGCTCCGGGAGATACAATCAGCCCCAGCATTTT. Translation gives CASSSGRYNQPQHF. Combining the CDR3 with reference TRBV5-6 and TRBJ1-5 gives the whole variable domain DAGVTQSPTHLIKTRGQQVTLRCSPKSGHDTVSWYQQALGQGPQFIFQYYEEEERQRGNFPDRFSGHQFPNYSSELNVNALLLGDSALYLCASSSGRYNQPQHFGDGTRLSIL.

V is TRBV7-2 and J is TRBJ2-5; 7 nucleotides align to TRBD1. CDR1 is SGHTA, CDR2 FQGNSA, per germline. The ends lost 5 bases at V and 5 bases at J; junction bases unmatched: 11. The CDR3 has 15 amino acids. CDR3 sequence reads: CASSPRQGWAETQYF. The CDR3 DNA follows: TGTGCCAGCAGCCCCAGACAGGGTTGGGCGGAGACCCAGTACTTC.

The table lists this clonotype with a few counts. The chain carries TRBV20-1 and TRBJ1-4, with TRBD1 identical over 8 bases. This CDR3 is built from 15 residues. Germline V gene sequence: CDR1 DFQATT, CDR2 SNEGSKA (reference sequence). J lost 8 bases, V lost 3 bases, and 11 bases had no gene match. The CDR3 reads CSASLNRDRREKLFF. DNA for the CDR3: TGCAGTGCTAGCCTGAACCGGGACAGGCGGGAAAAACTGTTTTTT.

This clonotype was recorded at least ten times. As DNA, the CDR3 is TGTGCCACCAGCAGAGACCTGAGGGGCGAGGACAATGAGCAGTTCTTC. Translation gives CATSRDLRGEDNEQFF. V is TRBV15 and J is TRBJ2-1, with D possibly being TRBD1 or TRBD2 (5 bases each). Trimming cost V 0 bases and J 5 bases, with 14 bases left between them. Germline lookup yields CDR1 LNHNV and CDR2 YYDKDF (reference sequence). CDR3 size: 16 residues.

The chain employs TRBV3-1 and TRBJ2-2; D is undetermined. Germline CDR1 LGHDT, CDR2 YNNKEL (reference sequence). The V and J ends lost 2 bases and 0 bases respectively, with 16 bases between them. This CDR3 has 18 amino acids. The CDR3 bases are TGTGCCAGCAGCCAAATGGGTCGACACGGGTCGAACACCGGGGAGCTGTTTTTT. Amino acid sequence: CASSQMGRHGSNTGELFF. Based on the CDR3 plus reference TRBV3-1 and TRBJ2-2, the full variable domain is DTAVSQTPKYLVTQMGNDKSIKCEQNLGHDTMYWYKQDSKKFLKIMFSYNNKELIINETVPNRFSPKSPDKAHLNLHINSLELGDSAVYFCASSQMGRHGSNTGELFFGEGSRLTVL.

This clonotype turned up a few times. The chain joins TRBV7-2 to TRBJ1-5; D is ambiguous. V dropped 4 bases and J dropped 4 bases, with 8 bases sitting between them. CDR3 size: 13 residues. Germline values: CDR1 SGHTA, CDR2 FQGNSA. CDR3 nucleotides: TGTGCCAGCAGCTCAGCAGCGAATCAGCCCCAGCATTTT. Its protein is CASSSAANQPQHF. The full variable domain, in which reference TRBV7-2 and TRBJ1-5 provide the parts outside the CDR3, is GAGVSQSPSNKVTEKGKDVELRCDPISGHTALYWYRQSLGQGLEFLIYFQGNSAPDKSGLPSDRFSAERTGGSVSTLTIQRTQQEDSAVYLCASSSAANQPQHFGDGTRLSIL.

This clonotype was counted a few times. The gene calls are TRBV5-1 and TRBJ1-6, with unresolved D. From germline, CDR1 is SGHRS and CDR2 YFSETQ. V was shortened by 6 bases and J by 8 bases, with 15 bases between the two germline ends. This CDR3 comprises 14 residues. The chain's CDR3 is CASNPGGPDSPLHF. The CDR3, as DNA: TGCGCCAGCAACCCCGGAGGGCCGGATTCACCCCTCCACTTT. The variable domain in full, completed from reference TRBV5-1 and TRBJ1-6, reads KAGVTQTPRYLIKTRGQQVTLSCSPISGHRSVSWYQQTPGQGLQFLFEYFSETQRNKGNFPGRFSGRQFSNSRSEMNVSTLELGDSALYLCASNPGGPDSPLHFGNGTRLTVT.

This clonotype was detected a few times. In DNA, the CDR3 is TGTGCCAGCAGCTATGGACAGGAAGAGACCCAGTACTTC. Translating it yields CASSYGQEETQYF. V and J are TRBV7-2 and TRBJ2-5; 7 bases fit TRBD1. The CDR3 has 13 residues. V trimming: 4 bases; J trimming: 3 bases; junction bases outside the gene matches: 2. Germline CDR1 SGHTA, CDR2 FQGNSA.

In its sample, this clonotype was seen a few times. The CDR3 reads CASSEGTTNTEAFF. The CDR3 nucleotides read TGTGCCAGCAGTGAGGGGACAACGAACACTGAAGCTTTCTTT. The J gene is TRBJ1-1, the V gene TRBV6-1, with D possibly TRBD1 on 6 matching bases. The length of the CDR3 is 14 residues. From germline, CDR1 is MNHNS and CDR2 SASEGT. The V end was cut by 3 bases, the J end by 1 base, with 9 bases between.

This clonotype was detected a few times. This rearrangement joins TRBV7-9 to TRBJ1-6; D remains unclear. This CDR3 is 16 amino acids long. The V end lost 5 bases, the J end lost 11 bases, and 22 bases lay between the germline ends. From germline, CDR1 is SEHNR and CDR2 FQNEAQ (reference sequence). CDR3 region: CASSPLTLGRRAPLHF. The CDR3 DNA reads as TGTGCCAGCAGCCCCTTGACTCTGGGCAGGAGGGCACCCCTCCACTTT.

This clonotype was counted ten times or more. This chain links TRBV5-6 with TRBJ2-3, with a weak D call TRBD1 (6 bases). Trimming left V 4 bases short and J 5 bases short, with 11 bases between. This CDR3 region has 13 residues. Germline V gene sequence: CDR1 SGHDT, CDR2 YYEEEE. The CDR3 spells CASSDTGRDTQYF. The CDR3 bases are TGTGCCAGCAGCGACACAGGGAGAGATACGCAGTATTTT. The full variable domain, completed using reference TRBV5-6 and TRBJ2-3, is DAGVTQSPTHLIKTRGQQVTLRCSPKSGHDTVSWYQQALGQGPQFIFQYYEEEERQRGNFPDRFSGHQFPNYSSELNVNALLLGDSALYLCASSDTGRDTQYFGPGTRLTVL.

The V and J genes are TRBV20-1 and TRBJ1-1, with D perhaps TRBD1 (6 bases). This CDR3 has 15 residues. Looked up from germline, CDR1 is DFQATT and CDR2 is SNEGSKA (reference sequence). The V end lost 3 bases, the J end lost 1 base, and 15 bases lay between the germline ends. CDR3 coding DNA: TGCAGTGCTAGGTTCGGGTTGGACAGGAACACTGAAGCTTTCTTT. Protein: CSARFGLDRNTEAFF.

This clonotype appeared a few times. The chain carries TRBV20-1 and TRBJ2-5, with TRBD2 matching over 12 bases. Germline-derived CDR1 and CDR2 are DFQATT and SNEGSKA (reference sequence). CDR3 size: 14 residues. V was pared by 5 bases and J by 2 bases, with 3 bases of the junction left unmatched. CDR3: CSAGLAGRQETQYF. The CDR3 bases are TGCAGTGCTGGACTAGCGGGGCGGCAAGAGACCCAGTACTTC.

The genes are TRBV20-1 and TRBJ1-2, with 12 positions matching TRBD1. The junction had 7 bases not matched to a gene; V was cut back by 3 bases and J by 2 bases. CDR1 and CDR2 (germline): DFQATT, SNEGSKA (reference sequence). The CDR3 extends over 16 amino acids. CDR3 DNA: TGCAGTGCTAGCGTACGGGACAGGGGGCCGAACTATGGCTACACCTTC. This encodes CSASVRDRGPNYGYTF.

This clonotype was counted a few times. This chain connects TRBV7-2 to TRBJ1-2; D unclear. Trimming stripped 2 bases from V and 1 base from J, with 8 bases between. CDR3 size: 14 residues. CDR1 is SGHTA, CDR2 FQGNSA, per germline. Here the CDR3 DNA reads TGTGCCAGCAGCTTATCAGGAGTTAACTATGGCTACACCTTC. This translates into CASSLSGVNYGYTF.

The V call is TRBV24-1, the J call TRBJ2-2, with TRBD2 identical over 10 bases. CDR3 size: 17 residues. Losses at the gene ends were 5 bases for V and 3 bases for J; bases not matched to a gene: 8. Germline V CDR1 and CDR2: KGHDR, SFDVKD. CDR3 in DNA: TGTGCCACCAGTGGGCGTAGCGGGGGGCAACACACCGGGGAGCTGTTTTTT. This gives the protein CATSGRSGGQHTGELFF.

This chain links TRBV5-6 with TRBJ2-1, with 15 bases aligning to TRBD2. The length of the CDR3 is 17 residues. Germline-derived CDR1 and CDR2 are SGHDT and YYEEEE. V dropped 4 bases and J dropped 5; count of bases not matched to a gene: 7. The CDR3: CASSKGLAGGRDNEQFF. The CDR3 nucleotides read TGTGCCAGCAGCAAAGGACTAGCGGGGGGGCGGGACAATGAGCAGTTCTTC.

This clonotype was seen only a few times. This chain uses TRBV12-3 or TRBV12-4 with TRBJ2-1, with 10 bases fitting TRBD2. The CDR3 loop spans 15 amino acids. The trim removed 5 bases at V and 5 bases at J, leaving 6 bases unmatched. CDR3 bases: TGTGCCAGCAGTCCACTAGCGGGGTTAGACAATGAGCAGTTCTTC. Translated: CASSPLAGLDNEQFF.

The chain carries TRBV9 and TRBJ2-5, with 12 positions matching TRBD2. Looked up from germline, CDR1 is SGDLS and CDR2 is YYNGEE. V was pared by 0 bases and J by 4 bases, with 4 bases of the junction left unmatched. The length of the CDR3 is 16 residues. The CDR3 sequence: CASSVGASGGGETQYF. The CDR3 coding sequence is TGTGCCAGCAGCGTAGGGGCTAGCGGGGGGGGAGAGACCCAGTACTTC.

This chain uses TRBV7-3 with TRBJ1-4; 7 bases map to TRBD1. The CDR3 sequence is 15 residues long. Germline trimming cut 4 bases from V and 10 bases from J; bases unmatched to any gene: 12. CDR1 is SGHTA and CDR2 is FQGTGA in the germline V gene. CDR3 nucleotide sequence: TGTGCCAGCAGCTCCCCCGGGACAGCCCCCGGAAAACTGTTTTTT. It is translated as CASSSPGTAPGKLFF.

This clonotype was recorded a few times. The CDR3 region has the DNA TGCGCCAGCAGCTTGGTACTGTCGAACACCGGGGAGCTGTTTTTT. Translating it yields CASSLVLSNTGELFF. The V and J genes are TRBV5-1 and TRBJ2-2; the D is unclear. The CDR3 is made up of 15 amino acids. Germline CDR1 is SGHRS and CDR2 is YFSETQ. V was pared by 0 bases and J by 0 bases, with 6 bases between.

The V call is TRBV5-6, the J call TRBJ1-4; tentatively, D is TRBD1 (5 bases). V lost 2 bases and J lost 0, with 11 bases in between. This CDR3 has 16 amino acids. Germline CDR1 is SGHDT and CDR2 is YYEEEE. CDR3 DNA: TGTGCCAGCAGCTTTATAGGGGCGGCAACTAATGAAAAACTGTTTTTT. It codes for CASSFIGAATNEKLFF.